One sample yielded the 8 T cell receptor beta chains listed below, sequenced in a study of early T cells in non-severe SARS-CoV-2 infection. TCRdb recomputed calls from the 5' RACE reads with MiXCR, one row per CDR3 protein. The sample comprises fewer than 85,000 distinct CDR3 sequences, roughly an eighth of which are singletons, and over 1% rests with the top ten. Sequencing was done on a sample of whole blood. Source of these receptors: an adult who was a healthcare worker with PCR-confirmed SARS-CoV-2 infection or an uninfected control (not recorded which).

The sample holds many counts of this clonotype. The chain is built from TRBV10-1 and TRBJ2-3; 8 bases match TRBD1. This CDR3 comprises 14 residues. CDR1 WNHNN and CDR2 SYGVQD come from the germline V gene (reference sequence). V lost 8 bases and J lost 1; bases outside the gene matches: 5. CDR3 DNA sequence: TGCGCCAGCCCGACAGGGGAGGGCACAGATACGCAGTATTTT. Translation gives CASPTGEGTDTQYF.

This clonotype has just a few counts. The CDR3 region has the DNA TGCAGCGTGGCCCCAGGAGGGACAGGGGATCATCAGCCCCAGCATTTT. Translation: CSVAPGGTGDHQPQHF. The chain recombines TRBV29-1 with TRBJ1-5, with TRBD1 matching over 10 bases. Germline values: CDR1 SQVTM, CDR2 ANQGSEA. V trimming: 6 bases; J trimming: 5 bases; junction bases outside the gene matches: 13. CDR3 size: 16 residues.

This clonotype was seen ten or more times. The CDR3 DNA is TGTGCCAGTACCGGTAGCAGGGCAGATACGCAGTATTTT. Encoded protein: CASTGSRADTQYF. The J gene is TRBJ2-3, the V gene TRBV19; a weak D match, TRBD1 (5 bases). The V end was cut by 7 bases, the J end by 4 bases, with 12 bases between. Germline CDR1 and CDR2: LNHDA and SQIVND (reference sequence). The CDR3 spans 13 residues.

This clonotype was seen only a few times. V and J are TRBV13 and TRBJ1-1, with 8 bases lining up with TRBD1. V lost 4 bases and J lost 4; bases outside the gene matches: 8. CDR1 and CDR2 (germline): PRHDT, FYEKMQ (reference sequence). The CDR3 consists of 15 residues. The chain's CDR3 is CASSSRQGLSTEAFF. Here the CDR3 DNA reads TGTGCCAGCAGCTCCAGACAGGGGTTGAGCACTGAAGCTTTCTTT.

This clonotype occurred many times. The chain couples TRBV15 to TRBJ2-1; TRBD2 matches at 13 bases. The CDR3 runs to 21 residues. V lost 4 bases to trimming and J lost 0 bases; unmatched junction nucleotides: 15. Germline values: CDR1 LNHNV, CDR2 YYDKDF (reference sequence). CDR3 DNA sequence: TGTGCCACCAGCATAACAATAGGGACTAGCGGGAAGTATAGCTCCTACAATGAGCAGTTCTTC. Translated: CATSITIGTSGKYSSYNEQFF.

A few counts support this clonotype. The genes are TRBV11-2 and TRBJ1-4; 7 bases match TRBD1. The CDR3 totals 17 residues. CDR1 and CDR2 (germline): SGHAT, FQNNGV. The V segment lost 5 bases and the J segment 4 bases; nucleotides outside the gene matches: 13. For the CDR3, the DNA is TGTGCCAGCAGCCCACGGACAGGCGACAGTTATAATGAAAAACTGTTTTTT. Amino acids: CASSPRTGDSYNEKLFF.

The CDR3 nucleotides read TGTGCCAGCAGCCAATCAGGTACGCAGTATTTT. Protein sequence: CASSQSGTQYF. The gene calls are TRBV4-2 and TRBJ2-3; D unclear. The CDR3 contains 11 residues. Germline-derived CDR1 and CDR2 are LGHNA and YNFKEQ. The V end was cut by 2 bases, the J end by 8 bases, with 5 bases between.

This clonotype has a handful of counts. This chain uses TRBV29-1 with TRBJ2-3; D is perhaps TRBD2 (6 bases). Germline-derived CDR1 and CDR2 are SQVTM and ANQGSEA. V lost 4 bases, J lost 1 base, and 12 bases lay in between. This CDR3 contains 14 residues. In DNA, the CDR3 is TGCAGCGTTGTTTGGTGGGAGGGCACAGATACGCAGTATTTT. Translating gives CSVVWWEGTDTQYF.